The sample holds a few counts of the clone carrying this TCR beta chain. Its antigen is still unknown. Sequencing used immunoSEQ multiplex PCR; TCRdb keeps in-frame clones, though not all of them. The sample contains roughly 56,000 clones, approximately 80% of which appear only once. The V end lost 2 bases, the J end lost 4 bases, and 15 bases lay between the germline ends. CDR1 is LNHNV, CDR2 YYDKDF, per germline (reference sequence). The CDR3 loop spans 17 amino acids. The data belong to a study of PD-L1 blockade in urothelial cancer. About the research overall: Atezolizumab was started by patients in 2014 at 1,200 mg intravenously every 3 weeks.

The study, taken as a whole, reports: Having blood TCR clonality under the median before treatment predicted better survival.

The chain carries TRBV15 and TRBJ2-6, with D unresolved. The source of this sequence is a man aged 70 or older with urothelial cancer. The sequencing used PBMCs, collected around atezolizumab (anti-PD-L1) treatment. CDR3 loop: CATSRFSGEAGANVLTF. The CDR3 nucleotides are TGTGCCACCAGCAGATTTTCTGGAGAAGCAGGGGCCAACGTCCTGACTTTC.